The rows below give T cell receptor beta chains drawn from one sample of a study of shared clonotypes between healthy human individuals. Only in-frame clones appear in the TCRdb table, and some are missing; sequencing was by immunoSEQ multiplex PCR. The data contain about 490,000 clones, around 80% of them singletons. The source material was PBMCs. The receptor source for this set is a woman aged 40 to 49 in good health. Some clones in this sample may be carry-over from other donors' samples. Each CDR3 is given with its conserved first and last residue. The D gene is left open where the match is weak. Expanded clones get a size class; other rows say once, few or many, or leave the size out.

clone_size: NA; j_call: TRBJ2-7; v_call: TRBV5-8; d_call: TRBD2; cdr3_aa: CASSLVIQREGRWVYEQYF; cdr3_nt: TGTGCCAGCAGCTTGGTCATCCAGCGGGAGGGCCGGTGGGTCTACGAGCAGTACTTC
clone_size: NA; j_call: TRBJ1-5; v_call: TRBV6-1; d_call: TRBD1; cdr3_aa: CASSEQGTGGLPQHF; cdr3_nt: TGTGCCAGCAGTGAACAGGGGACAGGGGGTTTGCCCCAGCATTTT
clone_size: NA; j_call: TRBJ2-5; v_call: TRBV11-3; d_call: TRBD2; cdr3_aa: CASSLGREKETQYF; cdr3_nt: TGTGCCAGCAGCTTAGGGCGGGAGAAGGAGACCCAGTACTTC
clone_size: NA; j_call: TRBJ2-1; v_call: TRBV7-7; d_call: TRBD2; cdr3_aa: CASSPYEREYNEQFF; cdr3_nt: TGTGCCAGCAGCCCCTATGAGCGGGAGTACAATGAGCAGTTCTTC
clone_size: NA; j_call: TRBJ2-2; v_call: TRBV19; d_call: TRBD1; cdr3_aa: CASSIIQGENGELFF; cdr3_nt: TGTGCCAGTAGTATCATCCAGGGGGAGAACGGGGAGCTGTTTTTT
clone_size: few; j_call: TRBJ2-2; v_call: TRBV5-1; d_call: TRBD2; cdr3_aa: CASSPLWGRVNTGELFF; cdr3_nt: TGCGCCAGCAGCCCTCTATGGGGGAGGGTGAACACCGGGGAGCTGTTTTTT
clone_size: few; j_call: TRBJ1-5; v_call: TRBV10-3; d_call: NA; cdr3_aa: CAISRQPNQPQHF; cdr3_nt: TGTGCCATCAGCCGACAGCCCAATCAGCCCCAGCATTTT
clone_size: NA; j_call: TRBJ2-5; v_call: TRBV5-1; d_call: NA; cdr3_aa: CASSSNPGREETQYF; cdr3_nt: TGCGCCAGCAGCTCGAACCCCGGACGGGAAGAGACCCAGTACTTC
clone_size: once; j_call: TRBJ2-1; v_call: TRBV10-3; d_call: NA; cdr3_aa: CAISLGEGEQFF; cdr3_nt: TGTGCCATCAGTCTTGGTGAGGGTGAGCAGTTCTTC
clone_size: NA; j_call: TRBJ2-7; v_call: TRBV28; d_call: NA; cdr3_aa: CASSSVRGGSYEQYF; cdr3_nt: TGTGCCAGCAGTTCCGTCAGGGGGGGCTCCTACGAGCAGTACTTC
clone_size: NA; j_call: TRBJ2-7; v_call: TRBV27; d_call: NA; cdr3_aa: CASSSMDSYEQYF; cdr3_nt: TGTGCCAGCAGTTCCATGGATTCCTACGAGCAGTACTTC
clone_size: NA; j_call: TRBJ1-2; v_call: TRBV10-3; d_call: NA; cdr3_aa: CAISESADYGYTF; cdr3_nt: TGTGCCATCAGTGAGTCGGCGGACTATGGCTACACCTTC
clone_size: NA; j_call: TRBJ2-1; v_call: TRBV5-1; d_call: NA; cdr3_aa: CASSLTSGAADEQFF; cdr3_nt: TGCGCCAGCAGCTTAACTAGTGGGGCGGCGGATGAGCAGTTCTTC
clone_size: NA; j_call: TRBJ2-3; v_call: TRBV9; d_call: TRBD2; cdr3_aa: CASSPRDYGTQYF; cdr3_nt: TGTGCCAGCAGCCCCCGGGACTACGGTACGCAGTATTTT
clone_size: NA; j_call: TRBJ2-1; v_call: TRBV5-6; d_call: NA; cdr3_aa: CASSLGSGNEQFF; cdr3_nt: TGTGCCAGCAGCTTGGGTAGCGGCAATGAGCAGTTCTTC